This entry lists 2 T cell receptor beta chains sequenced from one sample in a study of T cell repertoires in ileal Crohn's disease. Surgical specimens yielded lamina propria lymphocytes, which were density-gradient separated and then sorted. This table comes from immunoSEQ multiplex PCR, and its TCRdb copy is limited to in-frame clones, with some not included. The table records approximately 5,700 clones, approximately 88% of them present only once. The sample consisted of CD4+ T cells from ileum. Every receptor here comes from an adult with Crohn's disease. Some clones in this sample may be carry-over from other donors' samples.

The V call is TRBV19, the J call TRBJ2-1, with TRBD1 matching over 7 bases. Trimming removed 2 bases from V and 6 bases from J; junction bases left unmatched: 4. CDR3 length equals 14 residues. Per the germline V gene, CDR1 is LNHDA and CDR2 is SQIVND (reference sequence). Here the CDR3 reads CASSIQGVVNEQFF. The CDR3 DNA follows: TGTGCCAGTAGTATACAGGGGGTTGTCAATGAGCAGTTCTTC. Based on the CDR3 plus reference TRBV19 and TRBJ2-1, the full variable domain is DGGITQSPKYLFRKEGQNVTLSCEQNLNHDAMYWYRQDPGQGLRLIYYSQIVNDFQKGDIAEGYSVSREKKESFPLTVTSAQKNPTAFYLCASSIQGVVNEQFFGPGTRLTVL.

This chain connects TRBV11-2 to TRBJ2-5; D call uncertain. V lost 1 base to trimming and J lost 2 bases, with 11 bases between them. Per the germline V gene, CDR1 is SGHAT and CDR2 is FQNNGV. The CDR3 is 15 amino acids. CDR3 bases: TGTGCCAGCAGCTTAGGAGGCTCCCCACAAGAGACCCAGTACTTC. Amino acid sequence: CASSLGGSPQETQYF.